The clone carrying this TCR beta chain is a singleton in its sample. The data were taken from a study of blood T cell repertoires in COVID-19. Assay: immunoSEQ multiplex PCR; the TCRdb copy retains only in-frame clones and omits some. Here the sample spans 60,000 to 75,000 clones, more than 75% being singletons. The CDR3 covers 16 residues. J was trimmed by 5 bases and V by 4 bases; bases with no gene match: 6. Germline V lookup: CDR1 KGHDR, CDR2 SFDVKD. The specimen sequenced was peripheral blood. V gene TRBV24-1 combines with J gene TRBJ2-2, with TRBD1 matching over 10 bases. The clonotype comes from a human donor in a cohort sampled during active COVID-19. This CDR3 is CATSDRDRGGTGELFF. DNA for the CDR3: TGTGCCACCAGTGACCGGGACAGGGGCGGGACCGGGGAGCTGTTTTTT.